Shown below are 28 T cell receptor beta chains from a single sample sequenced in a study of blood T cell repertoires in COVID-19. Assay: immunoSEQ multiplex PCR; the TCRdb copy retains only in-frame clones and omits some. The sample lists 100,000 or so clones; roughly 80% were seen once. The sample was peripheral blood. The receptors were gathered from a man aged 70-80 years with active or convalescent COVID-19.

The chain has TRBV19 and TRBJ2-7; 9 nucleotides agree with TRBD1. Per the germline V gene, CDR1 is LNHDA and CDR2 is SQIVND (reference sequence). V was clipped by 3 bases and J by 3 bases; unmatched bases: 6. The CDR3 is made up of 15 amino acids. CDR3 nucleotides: TGTGCCAGTAGTATCGGGGGACAGGGAGGCTACGAGCAGTACTTC. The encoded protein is CASSIGGQGGYEQYF.

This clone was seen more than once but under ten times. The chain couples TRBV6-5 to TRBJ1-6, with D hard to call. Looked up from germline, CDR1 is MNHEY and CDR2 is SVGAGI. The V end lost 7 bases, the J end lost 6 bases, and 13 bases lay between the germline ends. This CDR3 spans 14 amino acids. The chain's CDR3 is CASTPAGGNSPLHF. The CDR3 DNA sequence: TGTGCCAGCACCCCAGCAGGAGGTAATTCACCCCTCCACTTT.

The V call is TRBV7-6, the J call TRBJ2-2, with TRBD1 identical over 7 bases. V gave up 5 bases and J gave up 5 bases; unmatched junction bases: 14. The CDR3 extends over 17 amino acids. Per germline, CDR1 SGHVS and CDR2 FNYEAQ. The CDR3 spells CASSARPGQLPTGELFF. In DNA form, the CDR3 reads TGTGCCAGCAGCGCTCGCCCGGGACAGCTCCCAACCGGGGAGCTGTTTTTT.

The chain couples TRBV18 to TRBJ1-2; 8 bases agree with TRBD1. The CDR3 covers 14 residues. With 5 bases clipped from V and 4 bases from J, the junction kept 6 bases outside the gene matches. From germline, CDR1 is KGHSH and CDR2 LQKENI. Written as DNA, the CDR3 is TGTGCCAGCTCATCTGGACAGGGACGCTATGGCTACACCTTC. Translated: CASSSGQGRYGYTF. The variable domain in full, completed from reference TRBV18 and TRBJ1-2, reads NAGVMQNPRHLVRRRGQEARLRCSPMKGHSHVYWYRQLPEEGLKFMVYLQKENIIDESGMPKERFSAEFPKEGPSILRIQQVVRGDSAAYFCASSSGQGRYGYTFGSGTRLTVV.

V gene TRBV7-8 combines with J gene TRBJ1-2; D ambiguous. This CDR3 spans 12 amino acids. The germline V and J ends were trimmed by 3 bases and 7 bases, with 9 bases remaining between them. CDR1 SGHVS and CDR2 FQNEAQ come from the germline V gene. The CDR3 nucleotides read TGTGCCAGCAGCTTGGGAGGGTTTGGCTACACCTTC. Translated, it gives CASSLGGFGYTF.

The CDR3 DNA is TGCGCCAGCAGCTTGACGACAGGCCCCTACGAGCAGTACTTC. It specifies CASSLTTGPYEQYF. The gene calls are TRBV5-1 and TRBJ2-7; D possibly corresponds to TRBD1 (6 bases). The CDR3 is 14 residues long. Germline loops: CDR1 SGHRS, CDR2 YFSETQ. Trimming left V 1 base short and J 2 bases short, with 10 bases between.

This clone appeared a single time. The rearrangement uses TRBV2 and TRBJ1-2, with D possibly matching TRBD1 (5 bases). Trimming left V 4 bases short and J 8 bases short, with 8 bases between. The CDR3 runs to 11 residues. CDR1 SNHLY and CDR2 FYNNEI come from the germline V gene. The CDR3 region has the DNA TGTGCCAGCAGTGCAGGGCCCGGCTACACCTTC. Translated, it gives CASSAGPGYTF.

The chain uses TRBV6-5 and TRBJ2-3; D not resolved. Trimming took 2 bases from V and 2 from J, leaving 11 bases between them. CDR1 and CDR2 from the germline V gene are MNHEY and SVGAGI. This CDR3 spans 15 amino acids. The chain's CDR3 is CASSYGAQITDTQYF. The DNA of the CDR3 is TGTGCCAGCAGTTACGGTGCTCAGATCACAGATACGCAGTATTTT.

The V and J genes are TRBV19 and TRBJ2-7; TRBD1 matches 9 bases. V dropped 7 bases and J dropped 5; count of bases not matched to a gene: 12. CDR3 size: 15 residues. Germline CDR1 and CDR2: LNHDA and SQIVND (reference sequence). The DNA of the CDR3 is TGTGCCAGTATGGCCTCCGGGACAGGGCGAAACGAGCAGTACTTC. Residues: CASMASGTGRNEQYF.

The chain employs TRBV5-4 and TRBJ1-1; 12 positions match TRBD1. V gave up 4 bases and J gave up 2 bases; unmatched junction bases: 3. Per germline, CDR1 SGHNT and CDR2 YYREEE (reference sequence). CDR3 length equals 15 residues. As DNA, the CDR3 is TGTGCCAGCAGCCAGGGGACAGGGGGCAACACTGAAGCTTTCTTT. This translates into CASSQGTGGNTEAFF.

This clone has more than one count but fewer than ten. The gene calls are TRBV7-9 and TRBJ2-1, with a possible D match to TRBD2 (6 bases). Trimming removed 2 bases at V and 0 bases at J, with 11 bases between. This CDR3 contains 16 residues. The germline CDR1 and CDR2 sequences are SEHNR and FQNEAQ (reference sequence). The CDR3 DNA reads TGTGCCAGCAGCTTATCCCTTAGCGGCTCCTACAATGAGCAGTTCTTC. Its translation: CASSLSLSGSYNEQFF.

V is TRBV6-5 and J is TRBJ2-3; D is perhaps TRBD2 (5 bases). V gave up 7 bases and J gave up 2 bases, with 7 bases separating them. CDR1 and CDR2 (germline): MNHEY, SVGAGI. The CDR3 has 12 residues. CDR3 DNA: TGTGCCAGCACGGACTTCACAGATACGCAGTATTTT. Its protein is CASTDFTDTQYF.

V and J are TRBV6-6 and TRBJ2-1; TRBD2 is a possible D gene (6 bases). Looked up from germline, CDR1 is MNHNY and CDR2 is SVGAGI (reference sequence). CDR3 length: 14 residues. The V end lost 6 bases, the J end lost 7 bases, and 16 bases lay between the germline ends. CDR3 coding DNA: TGTGCCAGCAGGCTTTCCGGAGGGCCGAATGAGCAGTTCTTC. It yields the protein CASRLSGGPNEQFF.

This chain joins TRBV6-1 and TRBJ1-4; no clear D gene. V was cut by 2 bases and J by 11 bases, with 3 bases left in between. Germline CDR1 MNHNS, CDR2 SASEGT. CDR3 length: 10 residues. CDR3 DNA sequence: TGTGCCAGCAGTGAATCGAAACTGTTTTTT. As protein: CASSESKLFF.

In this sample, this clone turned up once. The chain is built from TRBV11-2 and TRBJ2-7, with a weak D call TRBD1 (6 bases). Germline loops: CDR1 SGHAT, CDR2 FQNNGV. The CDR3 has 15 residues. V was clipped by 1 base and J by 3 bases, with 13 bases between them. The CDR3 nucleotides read TGTGCCAGCAGCTTAGGCAGGGGCCCCTACTACGAGCAGTACTTC. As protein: CASSLGRGPYYEQYF.

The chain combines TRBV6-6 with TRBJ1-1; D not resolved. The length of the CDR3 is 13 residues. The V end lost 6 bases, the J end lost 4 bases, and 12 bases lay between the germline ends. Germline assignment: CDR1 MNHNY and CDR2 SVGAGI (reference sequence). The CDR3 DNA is TGTGCCAGCAGAGTCTCCCGGAGCACTGAAGCTTTCTTT. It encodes CASRVSRSTEAFF.

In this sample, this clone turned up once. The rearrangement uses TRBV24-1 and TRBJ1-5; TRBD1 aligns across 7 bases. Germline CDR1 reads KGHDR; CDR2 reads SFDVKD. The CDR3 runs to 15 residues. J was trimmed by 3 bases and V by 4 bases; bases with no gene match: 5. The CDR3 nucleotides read TGTGCCACCAGTGAACGACAGGGCCCCAATCAGCCCCAGCATTTT. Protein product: CATSERQGPNQPQHF.

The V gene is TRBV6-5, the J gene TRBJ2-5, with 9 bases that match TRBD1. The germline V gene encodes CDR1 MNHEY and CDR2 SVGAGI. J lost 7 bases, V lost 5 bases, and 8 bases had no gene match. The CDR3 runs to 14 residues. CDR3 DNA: TGTGCCAGCAGTCCCCGGGACAGGGAGGGGACCCAGTACTTC. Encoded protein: CASSPRDREGTQYF.

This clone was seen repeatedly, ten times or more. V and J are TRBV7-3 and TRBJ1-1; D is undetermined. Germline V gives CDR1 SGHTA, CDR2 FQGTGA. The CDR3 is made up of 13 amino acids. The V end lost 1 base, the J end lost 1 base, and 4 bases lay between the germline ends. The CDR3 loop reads CASSLIRNTEAFF. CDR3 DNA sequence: TGTGCCAGCAGCTTAATCAGGAACACTGAAGCTTTCTTT. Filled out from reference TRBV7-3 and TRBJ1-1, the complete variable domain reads GAGVSQTPSNKVTEKGKYVELRCDPISGHTALYWYRQSLGQGPEFLIYFQGTGAADDSGLPNDRFFAVRPEGSVSTLKIQRTERGDSAVYLCASSLIRNTEAFFGQGTRLTVV.

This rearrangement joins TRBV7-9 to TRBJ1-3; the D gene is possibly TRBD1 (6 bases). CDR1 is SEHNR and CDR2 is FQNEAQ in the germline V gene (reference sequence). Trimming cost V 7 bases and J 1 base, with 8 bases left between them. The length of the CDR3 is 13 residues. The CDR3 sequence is CASTGQSGNTIYF. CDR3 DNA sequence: TGTGCCAGCACCGGACAGTCTGGAAACACCATATATTTT. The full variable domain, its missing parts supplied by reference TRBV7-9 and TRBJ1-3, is DTGVSQNPRHKITKRGQNVTFRCDPISEHNRLYWYRQTLGQGPEFLTYFQNEAQLEKSRLLSDRFSAERPKGSFSTLEIQRTEQGDSAMYLCASTGQSGNTIYFGEGSWLTVV.

CDR3 in amino acids: CSVETQGYEQYF. In nucleotides, the CDR3 is TGCAGCGTTGAGACTCAGGGGTACGAGCAGTACTTC. J is TRBJ2-7 and V is TRBV29-1, with D possibly TRBD1 on 6 matching bases. This CDR3 spans 12 amino acids. Germline-derived CDR1 and CDR2 are SQVTM and ANQGSEA. V dropped 3 bases and J dropped 4 bases, with 10 bases sitting between them.

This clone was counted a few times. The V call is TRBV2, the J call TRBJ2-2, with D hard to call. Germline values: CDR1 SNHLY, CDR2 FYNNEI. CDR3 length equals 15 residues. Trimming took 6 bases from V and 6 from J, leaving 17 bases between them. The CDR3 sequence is CASRVTSGSPGELFF. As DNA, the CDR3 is TGTGCCAGCAGGGTAACCTCCGGGTCACCCGGGGAGCTGTTTTTT.

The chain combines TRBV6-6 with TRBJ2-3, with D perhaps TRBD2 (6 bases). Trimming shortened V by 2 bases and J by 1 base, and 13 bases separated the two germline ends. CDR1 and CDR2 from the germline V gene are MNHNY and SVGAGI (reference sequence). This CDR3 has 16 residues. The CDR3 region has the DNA TGTGCCAGCAGTTACCCTAGGAGGGGCCGCACAGATACGCAGTATTTT. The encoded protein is CASSYPRRGRTDTQYF.

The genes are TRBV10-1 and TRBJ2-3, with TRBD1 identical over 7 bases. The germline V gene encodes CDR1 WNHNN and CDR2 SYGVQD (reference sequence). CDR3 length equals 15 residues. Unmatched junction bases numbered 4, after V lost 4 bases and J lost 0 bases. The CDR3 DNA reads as TGCGCCAGCAGTGCCGGGACAGCGAGCACAGATACGCAGTATTTT. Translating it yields CASSAGTASTDTQYF.

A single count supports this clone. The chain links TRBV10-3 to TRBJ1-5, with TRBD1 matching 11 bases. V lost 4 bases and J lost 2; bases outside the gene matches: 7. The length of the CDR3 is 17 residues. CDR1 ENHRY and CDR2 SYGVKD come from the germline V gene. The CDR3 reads CAISAGQGARGNQPQHF. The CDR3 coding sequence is TGTGCCATCAGTGCCGGACAGGGGGCAAGGGGCAATCAGCCCCAGCATTTT.

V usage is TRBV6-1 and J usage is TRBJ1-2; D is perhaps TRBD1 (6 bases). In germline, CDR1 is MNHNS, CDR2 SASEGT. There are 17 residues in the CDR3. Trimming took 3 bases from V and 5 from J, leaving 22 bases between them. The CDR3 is CASSDQFSDRTEYGYTF. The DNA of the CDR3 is TGTGCCAGCAGTGACCAATTTTCCGACAGGACGGAATATGGCTACACCTTC.

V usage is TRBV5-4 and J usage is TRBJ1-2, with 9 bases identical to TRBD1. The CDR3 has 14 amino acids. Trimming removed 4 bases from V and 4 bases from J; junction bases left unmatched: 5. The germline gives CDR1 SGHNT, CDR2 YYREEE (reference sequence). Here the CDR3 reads CASSRPGQGYGYTF. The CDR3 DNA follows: TGTGCCAGCAGCCGACCGGGACAGGGCTATGGCTACACCTTC.

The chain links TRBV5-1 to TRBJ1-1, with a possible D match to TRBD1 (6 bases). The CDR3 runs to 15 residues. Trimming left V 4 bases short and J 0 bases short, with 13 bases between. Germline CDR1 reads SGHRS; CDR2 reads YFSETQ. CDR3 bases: TGCGCCAGCAGCCCGAAGACAGGAATGAACACTGAAGCTTTCTTT. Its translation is CASSPKTGMNTEAFF.